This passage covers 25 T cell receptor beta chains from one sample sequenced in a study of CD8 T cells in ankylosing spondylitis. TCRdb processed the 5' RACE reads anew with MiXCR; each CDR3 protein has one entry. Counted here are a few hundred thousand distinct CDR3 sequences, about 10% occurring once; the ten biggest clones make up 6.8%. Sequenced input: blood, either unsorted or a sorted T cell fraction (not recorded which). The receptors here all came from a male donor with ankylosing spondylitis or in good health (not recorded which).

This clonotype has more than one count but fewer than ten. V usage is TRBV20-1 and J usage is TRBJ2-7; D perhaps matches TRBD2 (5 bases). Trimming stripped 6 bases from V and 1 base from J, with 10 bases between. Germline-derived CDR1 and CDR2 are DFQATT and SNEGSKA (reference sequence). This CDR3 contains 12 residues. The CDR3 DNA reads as TGCAGTGCGGCAGGAGGTTCCTACGAGCAGTACTTC. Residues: CSAAGGSYEQYF.

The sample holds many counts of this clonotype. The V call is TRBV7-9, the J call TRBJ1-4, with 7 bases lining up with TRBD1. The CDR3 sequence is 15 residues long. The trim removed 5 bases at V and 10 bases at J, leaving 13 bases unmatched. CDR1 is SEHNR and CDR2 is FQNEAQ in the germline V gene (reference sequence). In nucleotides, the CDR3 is TGTGCCAGCAGCAGCCGGGACAGCCTTTTGGGAAAACTGTTTTTT. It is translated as CASSSRDSLLGKLFF.

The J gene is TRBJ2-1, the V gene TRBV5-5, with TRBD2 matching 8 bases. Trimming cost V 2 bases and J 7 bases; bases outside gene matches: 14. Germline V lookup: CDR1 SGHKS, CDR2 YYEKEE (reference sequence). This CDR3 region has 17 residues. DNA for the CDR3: TGTGCCAGCAGCTTTGGAGGACTAGCCGATTTTCGTAATGAGCAGTTCTTC. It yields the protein CASSFGGLADFRNEQFF. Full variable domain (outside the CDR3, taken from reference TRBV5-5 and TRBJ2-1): DAGVTQSPTHLIKTRGQQVTLRCSPISGHKSVSWYQQVLGQGPQFIFQYYEKEERGRGNFPDRFSARQFPNYSSELNVNALLLGDSALYLCASSFGGLADFRNEQFFGPGTRLTVL.

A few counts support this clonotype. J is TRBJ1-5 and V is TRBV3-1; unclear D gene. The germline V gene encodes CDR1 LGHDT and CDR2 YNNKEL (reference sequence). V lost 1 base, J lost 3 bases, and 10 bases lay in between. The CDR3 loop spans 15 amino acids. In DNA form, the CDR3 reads TGTGCCAGCAGCCAAGTGCGTGGAGACAATCAGCCCCAGCATTTT. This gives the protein CASSQVRGDNQPQHF.

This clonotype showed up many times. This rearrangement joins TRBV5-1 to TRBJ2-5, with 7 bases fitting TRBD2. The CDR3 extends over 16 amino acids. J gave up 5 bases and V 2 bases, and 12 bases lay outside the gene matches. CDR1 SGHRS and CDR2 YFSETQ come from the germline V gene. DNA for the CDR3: TGCGCCAGCAGCTTCTCGGGACTACAGACGGGGGAGACCCAGTACTTC. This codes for CASSFSGLQTGETQYF.

The CDR3 DNA reads TGTGCCAGCAGCCTTCAAGACAGGGCTTTTGGCAATGAGCAGTTCTTC. Amino acid sequence: CASSLQDRAFGNEQFF. V and J are TRBV3-1 and TRBJ2-1; 7 bases line up with TRBD1. Germline lookup yields CDR1 LGHDT and CDR2 YNNKEL (reference sequence). The junction had 12 bases not matched to a gene; V was cut back by 4 bases and J by 6 bases. This CDR3 contains 16 residues.

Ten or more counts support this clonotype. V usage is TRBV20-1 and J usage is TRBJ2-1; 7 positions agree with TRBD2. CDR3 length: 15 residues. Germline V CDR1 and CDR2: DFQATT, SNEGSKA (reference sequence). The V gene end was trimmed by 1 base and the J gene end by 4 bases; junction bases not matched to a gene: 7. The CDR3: CSARARLAVYNEQFF. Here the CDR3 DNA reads TGCAGTGCTAGAGCCCGACTAGCAGTATACAATGAGCAGTTCTTC.

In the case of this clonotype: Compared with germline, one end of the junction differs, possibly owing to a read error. CDR3 in DNA: TGCGCCAGCAGCCCGAGCCCCGACAGCGTGAACAATGAAGCTTTCTTT. Its protein product is CASSPSPDSVNNEAFF. J is TRBJ1-1 and V is TRBV5-1; D possibly corresponds to TRBD1 (5 bases). Germline V lookup: CDR1 SGHRS, CDR2 YFSETQ. This CDR3 region has 16 residues.

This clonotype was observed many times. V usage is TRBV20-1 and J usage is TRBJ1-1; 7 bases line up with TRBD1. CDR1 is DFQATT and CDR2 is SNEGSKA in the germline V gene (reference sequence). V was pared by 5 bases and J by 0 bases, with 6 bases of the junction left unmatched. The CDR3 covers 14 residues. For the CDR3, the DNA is TGCAGTGCTGGGGGACAGTTCATGAACACTGAAGCTTTCTTT. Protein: CSAGGQFMNTEAFF.

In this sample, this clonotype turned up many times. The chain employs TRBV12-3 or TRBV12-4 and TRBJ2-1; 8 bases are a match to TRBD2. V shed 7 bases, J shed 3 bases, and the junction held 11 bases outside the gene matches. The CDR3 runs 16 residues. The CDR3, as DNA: TGTGCCAGCAATATCGTCGGGAGGGCCTACTACAATGAGCAGTTCTTC. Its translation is CASNIVGRAYYNEQFF.

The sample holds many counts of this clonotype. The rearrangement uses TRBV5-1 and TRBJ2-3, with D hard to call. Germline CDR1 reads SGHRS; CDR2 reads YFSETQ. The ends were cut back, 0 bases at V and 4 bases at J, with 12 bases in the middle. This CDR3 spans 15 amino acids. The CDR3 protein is CASSLGVGGSDTQYF. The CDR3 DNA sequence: TGCGCCAGCAGCTTGGGGGTCGGTGGGTCAGATACGCAGTATTTT.

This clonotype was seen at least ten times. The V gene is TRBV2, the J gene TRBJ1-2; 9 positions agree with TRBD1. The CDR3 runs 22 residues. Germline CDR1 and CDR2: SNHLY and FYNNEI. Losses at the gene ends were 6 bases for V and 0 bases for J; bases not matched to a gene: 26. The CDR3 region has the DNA TGTGCCAGCAGGAAGACAGGGACAGGGAGTGAGGTTTGGTTGCTGGCTAACTATGGCTACACCTTC. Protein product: CASRKTGTGSEVWLLANYGYTF.

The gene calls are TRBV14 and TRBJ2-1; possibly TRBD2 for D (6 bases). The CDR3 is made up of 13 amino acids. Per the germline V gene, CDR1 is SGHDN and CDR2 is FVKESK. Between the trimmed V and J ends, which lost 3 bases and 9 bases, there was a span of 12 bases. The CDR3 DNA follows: TGTGCCAGCAGCCAGGACCTCGGGAGTGAGCAGTTCTTC. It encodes CASSQDLGSEQFF.

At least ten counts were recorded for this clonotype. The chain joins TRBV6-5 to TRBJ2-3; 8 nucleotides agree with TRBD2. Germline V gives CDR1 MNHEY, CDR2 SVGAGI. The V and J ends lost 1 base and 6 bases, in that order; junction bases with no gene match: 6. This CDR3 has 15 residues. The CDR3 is CASSYLSGGGDTQYF. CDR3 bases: TGTGCCAGCAGTTACTTGAGCGGGGGTGGGGATACGCAGTATTTT.

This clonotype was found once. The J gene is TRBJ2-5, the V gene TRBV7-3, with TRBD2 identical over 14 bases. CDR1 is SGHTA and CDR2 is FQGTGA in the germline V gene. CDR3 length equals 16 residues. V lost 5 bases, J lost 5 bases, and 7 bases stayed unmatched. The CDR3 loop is CASSPRTSGGRETQYF. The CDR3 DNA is TGTGCCAGCAGCCCCCGGACTAGCGGGGGGCGGGAGACCCAGTACTTC. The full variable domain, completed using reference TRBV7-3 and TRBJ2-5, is GAGVSQTPSNKVTEKGKYVELRCDPISGHTALYWYRQSLGQGPEFLIYFQGTGAADDSGLPNDRFFAVRPEGSVSTLKIQRTERGDSAVYLCASSPRTSGGRETQYFGPGTRLLVL.

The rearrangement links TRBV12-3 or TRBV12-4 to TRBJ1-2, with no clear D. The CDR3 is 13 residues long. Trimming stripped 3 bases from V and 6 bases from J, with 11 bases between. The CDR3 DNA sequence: TGTGCCAGCAGTTTTGGGCAGGCGGATGGCTACACCTTC. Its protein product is CASSFGQADGYTF.

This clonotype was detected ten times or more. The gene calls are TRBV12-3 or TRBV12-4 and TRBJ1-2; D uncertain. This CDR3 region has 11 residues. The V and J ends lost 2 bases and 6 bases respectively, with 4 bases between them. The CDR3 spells CASSLLDGYTF. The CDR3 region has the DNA TGTGCCAGCAGTTTACTCGATGGCTACACCTTC.

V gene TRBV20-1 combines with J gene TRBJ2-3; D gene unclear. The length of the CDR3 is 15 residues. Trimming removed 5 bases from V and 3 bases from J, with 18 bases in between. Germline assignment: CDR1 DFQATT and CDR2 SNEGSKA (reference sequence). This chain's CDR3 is CSADLGPGSTDTQYF. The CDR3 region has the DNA TGCAGTGCTGACCTAGGACCGGGTTCTACAGATACGCAGTATTTT.

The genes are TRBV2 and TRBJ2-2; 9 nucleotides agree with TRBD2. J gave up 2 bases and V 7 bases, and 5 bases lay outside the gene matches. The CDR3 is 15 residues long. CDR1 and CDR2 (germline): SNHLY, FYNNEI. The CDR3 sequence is CASKKGLANTGELFF. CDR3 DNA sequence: TGTGCCAGCAAAAAGGGACTAGCTAACACCGGGGAGCTGTTTTTT.

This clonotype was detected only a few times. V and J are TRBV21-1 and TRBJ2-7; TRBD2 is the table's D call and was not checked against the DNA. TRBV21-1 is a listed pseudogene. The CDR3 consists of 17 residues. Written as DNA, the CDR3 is TGTGCCAGCAGCAAAGAACAGTACGGCGGGGGGTTCCTTCCGCAGTACTTC. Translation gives CASSKEQYGGGFLPQYF.

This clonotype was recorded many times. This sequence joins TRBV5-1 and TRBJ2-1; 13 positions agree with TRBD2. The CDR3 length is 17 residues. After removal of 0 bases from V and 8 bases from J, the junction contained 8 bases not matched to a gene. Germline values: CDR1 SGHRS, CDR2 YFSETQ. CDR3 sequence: CASSLGELAGGPDEQFF. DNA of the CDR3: TGCGCCAGCAGCTTGGGGGAACTAGCGGGAGGGCCCGATGAGCAGTTCTTC.

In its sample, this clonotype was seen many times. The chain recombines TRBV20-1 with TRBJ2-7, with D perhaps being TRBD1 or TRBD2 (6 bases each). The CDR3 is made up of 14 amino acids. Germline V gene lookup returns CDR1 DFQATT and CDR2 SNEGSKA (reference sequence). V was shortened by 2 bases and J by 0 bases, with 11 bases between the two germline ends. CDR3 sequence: CSARQGGNSYEQYF. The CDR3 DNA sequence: TGCAGTGCTAGACAAGGGGGGAACTCCTACGAGCAGTACTTC.

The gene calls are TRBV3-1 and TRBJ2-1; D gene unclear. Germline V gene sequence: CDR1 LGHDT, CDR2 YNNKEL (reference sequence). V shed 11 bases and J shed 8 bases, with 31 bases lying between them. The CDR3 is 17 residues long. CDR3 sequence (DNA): TGTGCCTCCTGCCAAGGGCTACCGATAGATGGTTTACATGAGCAGTTCTTC. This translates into CASCQGLPIDGLHEQFF.

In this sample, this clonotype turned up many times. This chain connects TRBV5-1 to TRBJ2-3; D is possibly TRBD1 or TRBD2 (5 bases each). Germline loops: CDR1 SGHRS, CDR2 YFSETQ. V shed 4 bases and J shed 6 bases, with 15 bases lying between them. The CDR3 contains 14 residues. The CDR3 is CASSPQGVMDTQYF. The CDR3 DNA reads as TGCGCCAGCAGCCCCCAGGGAGTAATGGATACGCAGTATTTT.

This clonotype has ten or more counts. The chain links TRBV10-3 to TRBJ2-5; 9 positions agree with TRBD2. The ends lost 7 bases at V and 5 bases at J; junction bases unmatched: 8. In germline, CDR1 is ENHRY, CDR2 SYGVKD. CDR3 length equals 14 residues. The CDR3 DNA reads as TGTGCCATCACCAGCGGGAGGATTGGGGAGACCCAGTACTTC. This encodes CAITSGRIGETQYF.